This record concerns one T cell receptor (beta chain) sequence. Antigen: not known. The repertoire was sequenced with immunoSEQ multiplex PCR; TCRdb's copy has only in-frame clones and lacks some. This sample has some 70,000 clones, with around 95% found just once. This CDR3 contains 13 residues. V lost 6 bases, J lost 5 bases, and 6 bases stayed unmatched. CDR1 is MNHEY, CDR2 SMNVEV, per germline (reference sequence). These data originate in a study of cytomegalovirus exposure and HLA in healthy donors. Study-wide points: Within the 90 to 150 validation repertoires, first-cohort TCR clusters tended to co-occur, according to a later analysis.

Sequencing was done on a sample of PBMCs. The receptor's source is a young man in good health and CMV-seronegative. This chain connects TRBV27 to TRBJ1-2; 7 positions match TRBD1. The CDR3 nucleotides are TGTGCCAGCAGCTGGGACAGCCGTTATGGCTACACCTTC. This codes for CASSWDSRYGYTF.